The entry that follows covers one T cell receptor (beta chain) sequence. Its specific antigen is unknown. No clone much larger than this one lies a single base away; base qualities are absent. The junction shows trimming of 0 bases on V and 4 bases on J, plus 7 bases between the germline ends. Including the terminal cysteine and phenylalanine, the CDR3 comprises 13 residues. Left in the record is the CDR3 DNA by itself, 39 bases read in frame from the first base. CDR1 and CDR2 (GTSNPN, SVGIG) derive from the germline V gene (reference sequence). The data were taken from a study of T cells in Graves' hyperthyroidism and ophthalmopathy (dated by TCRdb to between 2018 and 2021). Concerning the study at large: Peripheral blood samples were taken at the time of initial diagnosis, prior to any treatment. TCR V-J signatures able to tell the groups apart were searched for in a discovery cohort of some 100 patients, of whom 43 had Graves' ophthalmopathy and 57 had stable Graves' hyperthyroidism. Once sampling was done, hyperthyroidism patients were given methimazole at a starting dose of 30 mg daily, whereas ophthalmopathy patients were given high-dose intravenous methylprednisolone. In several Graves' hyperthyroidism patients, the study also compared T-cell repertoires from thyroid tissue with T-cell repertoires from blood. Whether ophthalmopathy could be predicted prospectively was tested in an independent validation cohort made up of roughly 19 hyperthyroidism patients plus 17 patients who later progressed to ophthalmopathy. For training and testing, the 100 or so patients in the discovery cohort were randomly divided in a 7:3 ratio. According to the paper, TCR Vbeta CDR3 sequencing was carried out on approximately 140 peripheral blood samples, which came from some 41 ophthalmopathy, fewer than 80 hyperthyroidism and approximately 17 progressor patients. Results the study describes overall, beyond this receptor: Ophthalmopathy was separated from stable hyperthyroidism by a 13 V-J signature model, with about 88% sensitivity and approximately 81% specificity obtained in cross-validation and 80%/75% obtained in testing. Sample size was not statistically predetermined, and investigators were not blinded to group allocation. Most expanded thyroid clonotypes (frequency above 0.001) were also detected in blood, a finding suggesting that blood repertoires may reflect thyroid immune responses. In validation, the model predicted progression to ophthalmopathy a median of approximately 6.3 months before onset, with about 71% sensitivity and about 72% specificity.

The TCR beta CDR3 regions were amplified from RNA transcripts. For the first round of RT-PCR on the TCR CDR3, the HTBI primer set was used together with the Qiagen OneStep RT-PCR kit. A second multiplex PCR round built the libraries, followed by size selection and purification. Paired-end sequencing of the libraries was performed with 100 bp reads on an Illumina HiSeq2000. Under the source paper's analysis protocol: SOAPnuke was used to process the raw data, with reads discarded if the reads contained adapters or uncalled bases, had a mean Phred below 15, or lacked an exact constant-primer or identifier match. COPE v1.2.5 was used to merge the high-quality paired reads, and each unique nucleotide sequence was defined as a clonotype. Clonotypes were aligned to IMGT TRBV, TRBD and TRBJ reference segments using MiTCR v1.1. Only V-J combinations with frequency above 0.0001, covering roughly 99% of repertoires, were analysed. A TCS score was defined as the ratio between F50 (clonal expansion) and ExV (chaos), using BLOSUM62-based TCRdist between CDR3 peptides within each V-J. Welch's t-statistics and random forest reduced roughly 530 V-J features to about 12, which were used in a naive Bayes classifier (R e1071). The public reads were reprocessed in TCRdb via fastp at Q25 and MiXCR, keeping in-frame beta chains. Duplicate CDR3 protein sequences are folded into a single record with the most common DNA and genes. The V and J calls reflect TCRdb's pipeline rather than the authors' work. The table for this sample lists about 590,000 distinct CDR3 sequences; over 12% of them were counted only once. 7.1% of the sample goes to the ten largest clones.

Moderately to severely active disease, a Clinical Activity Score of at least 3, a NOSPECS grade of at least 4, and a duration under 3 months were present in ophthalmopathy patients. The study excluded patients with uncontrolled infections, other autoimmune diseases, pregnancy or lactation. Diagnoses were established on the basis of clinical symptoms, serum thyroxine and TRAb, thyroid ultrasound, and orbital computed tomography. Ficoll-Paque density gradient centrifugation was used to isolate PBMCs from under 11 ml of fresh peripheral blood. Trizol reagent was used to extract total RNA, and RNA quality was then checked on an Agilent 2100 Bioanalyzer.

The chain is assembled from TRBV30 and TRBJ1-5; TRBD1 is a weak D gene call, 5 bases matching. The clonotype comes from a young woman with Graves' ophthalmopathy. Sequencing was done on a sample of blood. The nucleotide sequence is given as TGTGCCTGGAGTGTACAGGCGAATCAGCCCCAGCATTTT. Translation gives CAWSVQANQPQHF.